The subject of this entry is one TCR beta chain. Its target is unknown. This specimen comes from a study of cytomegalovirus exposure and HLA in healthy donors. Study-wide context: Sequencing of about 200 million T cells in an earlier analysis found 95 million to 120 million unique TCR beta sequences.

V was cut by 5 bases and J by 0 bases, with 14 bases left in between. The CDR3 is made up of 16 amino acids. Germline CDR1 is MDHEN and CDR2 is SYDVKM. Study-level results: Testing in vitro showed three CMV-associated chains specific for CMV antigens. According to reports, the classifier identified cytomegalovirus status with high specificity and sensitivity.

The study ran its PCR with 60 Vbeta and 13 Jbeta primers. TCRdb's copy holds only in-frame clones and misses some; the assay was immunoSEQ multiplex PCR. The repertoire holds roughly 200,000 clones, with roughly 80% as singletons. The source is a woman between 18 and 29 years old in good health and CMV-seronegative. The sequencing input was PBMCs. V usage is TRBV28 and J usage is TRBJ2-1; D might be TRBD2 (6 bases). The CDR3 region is CASSVYGGTSYNEQFF. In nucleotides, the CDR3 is TGTGCCAGCAGTGTATATGGGGGGACCTCCTACAATGAGCAGTTCTTC.